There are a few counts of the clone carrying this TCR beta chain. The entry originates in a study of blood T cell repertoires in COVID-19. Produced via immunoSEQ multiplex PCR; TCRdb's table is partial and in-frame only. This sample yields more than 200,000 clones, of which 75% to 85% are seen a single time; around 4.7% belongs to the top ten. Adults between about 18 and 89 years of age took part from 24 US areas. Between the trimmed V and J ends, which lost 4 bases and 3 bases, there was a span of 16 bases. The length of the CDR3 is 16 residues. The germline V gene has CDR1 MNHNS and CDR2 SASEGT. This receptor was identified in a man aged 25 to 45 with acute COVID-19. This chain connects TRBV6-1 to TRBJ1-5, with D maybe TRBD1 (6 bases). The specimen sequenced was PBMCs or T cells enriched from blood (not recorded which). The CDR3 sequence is CASSVIRTVINQPQHF. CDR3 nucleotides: TGTGCCAGCAGTGTGATTCGGACAGTAATCAATCAGCCCCAGCATTTT.